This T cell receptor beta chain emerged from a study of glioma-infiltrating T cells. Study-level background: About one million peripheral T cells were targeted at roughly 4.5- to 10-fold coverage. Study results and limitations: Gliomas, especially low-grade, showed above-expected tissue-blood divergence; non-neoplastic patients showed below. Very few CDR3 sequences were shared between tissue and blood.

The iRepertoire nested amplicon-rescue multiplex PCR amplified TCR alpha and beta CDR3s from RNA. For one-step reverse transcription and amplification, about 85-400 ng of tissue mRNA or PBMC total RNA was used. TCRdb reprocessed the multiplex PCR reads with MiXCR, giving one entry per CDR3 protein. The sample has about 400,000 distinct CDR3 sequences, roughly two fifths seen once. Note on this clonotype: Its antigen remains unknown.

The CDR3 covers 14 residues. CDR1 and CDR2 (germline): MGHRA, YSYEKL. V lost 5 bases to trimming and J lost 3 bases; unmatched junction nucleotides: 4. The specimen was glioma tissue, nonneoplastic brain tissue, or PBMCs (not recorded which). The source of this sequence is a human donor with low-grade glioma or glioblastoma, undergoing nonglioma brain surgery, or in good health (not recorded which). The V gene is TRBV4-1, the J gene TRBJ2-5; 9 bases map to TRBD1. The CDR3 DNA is TGCGCCAGCAGCTCCGGGACAGGGAAAGAGACCCAGTACTTC. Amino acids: CASSSGTGKETQYF.